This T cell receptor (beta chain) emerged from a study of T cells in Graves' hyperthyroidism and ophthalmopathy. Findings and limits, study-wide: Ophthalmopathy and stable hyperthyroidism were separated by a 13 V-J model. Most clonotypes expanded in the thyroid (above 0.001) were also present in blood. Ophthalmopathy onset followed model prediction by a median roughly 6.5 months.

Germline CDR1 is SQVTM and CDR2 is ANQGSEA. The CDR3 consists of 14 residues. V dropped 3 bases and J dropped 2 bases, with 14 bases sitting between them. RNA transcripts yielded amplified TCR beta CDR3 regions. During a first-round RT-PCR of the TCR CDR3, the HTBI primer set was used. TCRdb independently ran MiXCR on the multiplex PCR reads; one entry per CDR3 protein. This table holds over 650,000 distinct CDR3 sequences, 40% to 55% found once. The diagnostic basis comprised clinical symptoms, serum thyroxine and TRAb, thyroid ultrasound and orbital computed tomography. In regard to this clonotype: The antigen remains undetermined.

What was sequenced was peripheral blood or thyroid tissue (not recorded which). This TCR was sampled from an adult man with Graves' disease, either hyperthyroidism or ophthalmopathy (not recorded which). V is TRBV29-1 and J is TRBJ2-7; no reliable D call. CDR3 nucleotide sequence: TGCAGCGTTGAGCTTGGAGCCGGCCCCTACGAGCAGTACTTC. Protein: CSVELGAGPYEQYF.